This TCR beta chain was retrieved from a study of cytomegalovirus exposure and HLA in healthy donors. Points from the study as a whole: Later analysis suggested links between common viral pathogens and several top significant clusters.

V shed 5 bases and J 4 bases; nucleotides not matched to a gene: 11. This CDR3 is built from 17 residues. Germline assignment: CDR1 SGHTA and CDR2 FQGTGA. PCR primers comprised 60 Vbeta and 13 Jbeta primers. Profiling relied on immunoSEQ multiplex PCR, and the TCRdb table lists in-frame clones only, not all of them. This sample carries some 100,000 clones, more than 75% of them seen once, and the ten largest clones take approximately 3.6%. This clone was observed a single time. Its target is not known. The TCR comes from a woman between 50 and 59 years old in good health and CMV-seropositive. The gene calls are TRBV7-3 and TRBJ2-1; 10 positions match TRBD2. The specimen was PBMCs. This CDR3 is CASSPRPGTSVYNEQFF. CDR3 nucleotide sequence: TGTGCCAGCAGCCCACGGCCGGGGACTAGCGTGTACAATGAGCAGTTCTTC.